These T cell receptor beta chains were read from a single sample in a study of response to subunit inactivated influenza vaccine. MiXCR, applied by TCRdb to the RT-PCR reads, yields one record per CDR3 protein. The sample lists about 570,000 distinct CDR3 sequences, about 11% occurring once. These same data were also listed under a study on T cells expressing NK-cell markers.

The source material was PBMCs from blood, sampled on the day of vaccination. Receptors were obtained from a man over 45 who received an inactivated influenza vaccine. The CDR3 runs from the conserved cysteine through the conserved F or W. Size values are once, few and many counts, or a class for expanded clones, and some rows have none.

v_call: TRBV7-9; clone_size: NA; cdr3_aa: CASRPTGTGGGTEAFF
v_call: TRBV5-5; clone_size: NA; cdr3_aa: CASSLAVEVSYNEQFF
v_call: TRBV7-7; clone_size: many; cdr3_aa: CASSRGSTGELFF
v_call: TRBV20-1; clone_size: few; cdr3_aa: CSASTTGGMHSPLHF
v_call: TRBV6-2/TRBV6-3; clone_size: NA; cdr3_aa: CASSYVWYEQYF
v_call: TRBV20-1; clone_size: NA; cdr3_aa: CSARAQAYRGGQPQHF
v_call: TRBV18; clone_size: NA; cdr3_aa: CASSPPGTGLRTDTQYF
v_call: TRBV4-2; clone_size: few; cdr3_aa: CASSQRDGNYGYTF
v_call: TRBV10-3; clone_size: few; cdr3_aa: CAISESTGANSPLHF
v_call: TRBV4-3; clone_size: NA; cdr3_aa: CASSQEYANEQYF
v_call: TRBV12-3/TRBV12-4; clone_size: many; cdr3_aa: CASSPSPGTGRNIQYF
v_call: TRBV4-2; clone_size: few; cdr3_aa: CASSQALAPYGYTF
v_call: TRBV6-1; clone_size: once; cdr3_aa: CASTPGRARANVLTF
v_call: TRBV6-2/TRBV6-3; clone_size: few; cdr3_aa: CASSRLAGDYEQYF
v_call: TRBV7-2; clone_size: many; cdr3_aa: CASSPDRRFRAQYF
v_call: TRBV28; clone_size: NA; cdr3_aa: CASSLFTGRTEAFF
v_call: TRBV25-1; clone_size: NA; cdr3_aa: CASSRTGNQGYTF
v_call: TRBV7-9; clone_size: few; cdr3_aa: CASSPGRELAPLHF
v_call: TRBV5-1; clone_size: many; cdr3_aa: CASSSTGGAEAFF
v_call: TRBV28; clone_size: many; cdr3_aa: CASSLWDSYNEQFF
v_call: TRBV10-3; clone_size: few; cdr3_aa: CAISRLAAKETQYF
v_call: TRBV4-3; clone_size: NA; cdr3_aa: CASSQEQGTYNEQFF
v_call: TRBV11-2; clone_size: once; cdr3_aa: CASSNRVPHGEQYF
v_call: TRBV9; clone_size: NA; cdr3_aa: CASSATGGYASGANVLTF
v_call: TRBV12-3/TRBV12-4; clone_size: many; cdr3_aa: CASSPASGGNTDTQYF
v_call: TRBV6-1; clone_size: many; cdr3_aa: CASSGGTSSRTDTQYF
v_call: TRBV6-2/TRBV6-3; clone_size: many; cdr3_aa: CASSRRGADTQYF
v_call: TRBV7-9; clone_size: NA; cdr3_aa: CASSAPGQTKETQYF
v_call: TRBV7-9; clone_size: few; cdr3_aa: CASSEQGFSIYGYTF
v_call: TRBV12-3/TRBV12-4; clone_size: few; cdr3_aa: CASSPRTEQFF
v_call: TRBV20-1; clone_size: NA; cdr3_aa: CSARDHKGGLGYTF
v_call: TRBV5-1; clone_size: NA; cdr3_aa: CASSLDLSALYEQYF
v_call: TRBV5-4; clone_size: few; cdr3_aa: CASSGLAGLEDEQFF
v_call: TRBV20-1; clone_size: many; cdr3_aa: CSARTGLAGNNEQFF
v_call: TRBV7-2; clone_size: NA; cdr3_aa: CASSSGNYEQYF